This passage covers 21 T cell receptor beta chains from one sample sequenced in a study of technical replicates of blood from a few donors. Sequencing was performed with immunoSEQ multiplex PCR; in TCRdb, only in-frame clones are kept and a portion is missing. The sample consists of 95,000 to 100,000 clones, around 96% of them appearing once. Sequencing was done on a sample of T cells isolated from PBMCs. All receptors derive from a human donor in good health.

The V and J genes are TRBV10-3 and TRBJ2-7; tentatively, D is TRBD1 (6 bases). Germline-derived CDR1 and CDR2 are ENHRY and SYGVKD. Trimming removed 6 bases at V and 0 bases at J, with 18 bases between. This CDR3 has 16 residues. The CDR3 bases are TGTGCCATCAGGACGACCCAGGGGACGAGCTCCTACGAGCAGTACTTC. Its translation: CAIRTTQGTSSYEQYF.

This clone was seen only once. CDR3 residues: CASSLGATDTQYF. CDR3 nucleotides: TGTGCCAGCAGCTTAGGCGCCACAGATACGCAGTATTTT. The genes are TRBV7-9 and TRBJ2-3; D ambiguous. The germline V gene encodes CDR1 SEHNR and CDR2 FQNEAQ (reference sequence). Trimming left V 1 base short and J 2 bases short, with 4 bases between. The CDR3 extends over 13 amino acids. Drawing the rest from reference TRBV7-9 and TRBJ2-3, the complete variable domain is DTGVSQNPRHKITKRGQNVTFRCDPISEHNRLYWYRQTLGQGPEFLTYFQNEAQLEKSRLLSDRFSAERPKGSFSTLEIQRTEQGDSAMYLCASSLGATDTQYFGPGTRLTVL.

The chain uses TRBV11-3 and TRBJ2-5, with no clear D. This CDR3 has 16 residues. The germline V and J ends were trimmed by 2 bases and 4 bases, with 17 bases remaining between them. Germline values: CDR1 SGHNT, CDR2 YENEEA. CDR3 in DNA: TGTGCCAGCAGCTTACTCGCGGTACTGGCCGCAGAGACCCAGTACTTC. This codes for CASSLLAVLAAETQYF.

J is TRBJ1-1 and V is TRBV30; no firm D call. The V end was cut by 3 bases, the J end by 5 bases, with 10 bases between. Germline CDR1 is GTSNPN and CDR2 is SVGIG (reference sequence). The CDR3 length is 12 residues. As DNA, the CDR3 is TGTGCCTGGAGCAACACGCGGACTGAAGCTTTCTTT. This gives the protein CAWSNTRTEAFF.

The CDR3 sequence is CASSSSTGGGGYTF. CDR3 nucleotides: TGTGCCAGCAGCTCATCGACAGGGGGCGGGGGCTACACCTTC. The chain employs TRBV7-8 and TRBJ1-2; 10 positions agree with TRBD1. The CDR3 has 14 amino acids. The germline CDR1 and CDR2 sequences are SGHVS and FQNEAQ. Unmatched junction bases numbered 7, after V lost 4 bases and J lost 8 bases.

This clone was counted only a few times. This chain links TRBV6-6 with TRBJ1-1; 8 positions match TRBD1. J lost 1 base, V lost 2 bases, and 3 bases had no gene match. The CDR3 has 15 residues. Germline V gene sequence: CDR1 MNHNY, CDR2 SVGAGI (reference sequence). The CDR3 nucleotides read TGTGCCAGCAGTTACCAGGGGGCGGCGAACACTGAAGCTTTCTTT. Amino acid sequence: CASSYQGAANTEAFF.

The rearrangement joins TRBV6-6 to TRBJ2-7; TRBD1 is a possible D gene (5 bases). Between the trimmed V and J ends, which lost 3 bases and 2 bases, there was a span of 11 bases. Germline lookup yields CDR1 MNHNY and CDR2 SVGAGI (reference sequence). This CDR3 spans 14 amino acids. The CDR3 here is CASSYTGLTYEQYF. CDR3 DNA: TGTGCCAGCAGTTATACAGGCTTAACCTACGAGCAGTACTTC.

The chain uses TRBV7-2 and TRBJ2-7; 8 nucleotides line up with TRBD2. The CDR3 has 17 amino acids. Trimming at V came to 4 bases and at J to 5 bases, leaving 16 bases not matched to a gene. Germline V CDR1 and CDR2: SGHTA, FQGNSA. Here the CDR3 DNA reads TGTGCCAGCAGCTCAACCGGGACTAGTCTCCCCAAGAACGAGCAGTACTTC. It is translated as CASSSTGTSLPKNEQYF.

The rearrangement joins TRBV28 to TRBJ1-5; TRBD1 is a possible D gene (6 bases). V was shortened by 7 bases and J by 5 bases, with 15 bases between the two germline ends. The CDR3 sequence is 14 residues long. Per the germline V gene, CDR1 is MDHEN and CDR2 is SYDVKM. CDR3 region: CASTRQGMDQPQHF. The CDR3 DNA reads as TGTGCCAGCACCCGGCAGGGGATGGATCAGCCCCAGCATTTT.

About this clone: The CDR3 ends on some other residue instead of the conserved phenylalanine or tryptophan, so this is likely a read error. Because the CDR3's place on the DNA is in doubt, the DNA is left out and the CDR3 is given as listed by TCRdb. The chain is built from TRBV1 and TRBJ2-7; TRBD2, the table's D call, was not compared with the DNA. TRBV1 is a pseudogene segment. Termini included, the CDR3 measures 12 amino acids. The CDR3 loop is CTSSRIPGTIIP.

The rearrangement uses TRBV11-3 and TRBJ1-2; possible D gene TRBD1, 5 bases. The CDR3 loop spans 15 amino acids. In germline, CDR1 is SGHNT, CDR2 YENEEA. Trimming pared 5 bases from V and 4 bases from J, leaving 17 bases between. In DNA, the CDR3 is TGTGCCAGCAGCCCAGGGAGGGGAGGACTCTATGGCTACACCTTC. Its protein is CASSPGRGGLYGYTF.

The rearrangement joins TRBV15 to TRBJ1-5, with 8 bases aligning to TRBD1. From germline, CDR1 is LNHNV and CDR2 YYDKDF (reference sequence). The CDR3 has 14 residues. J gave up 5 bases and V 9 bases, and 9 bases lay outside the gene matches. The CDR3 coding sequence is TGTGCCACAGCCGACAGGGGCGGTGATCAGCCCCAGCATTTT. This sequence encodes CATADRGGDQPQHF.

The chain uses TRBV6-1 and TRBJ2-7, with TRBD2 matching over 10 bases. V trimming: 1 base; J trimming: 2 bases; junction bases outside the gene matches: 20. CDR3 length equals 21 residues. Germline V lookup: CDR1 MNHNS, CDR2 SASEGT. The CDR3 loop is CASSEVVAGGPPGPGTYEQYF. As DNA, the CDR3 is TGTGCCAGCAGTGAAGTAGTAGCGGGAGGCCCGCCGGGCCCCGGTACCTACGAGCAGTACTTC.

The gene calls are TRBV7-9 and TRBJ1-3, with TRBD1 matching over 8 bases. J gave up 6 bases and V 5 bases, and 12 bases lay outside the gene matches. CDR1 is SEHNR and CDR2 is FQNEAQ in the germline V gene (reference sequence). The CDR3 length is 16 residues. The CDR3 DNA reads TGTGCCAGCAGCCTCGCCAGGACAGGGAGGGCAAACACCATATATTTT. This sequence encodes CASSLARTGRANTIYF.

The V call is TRBV7-9, the J call TRBJ2-2; 8 nucleotides line up with TRBD2. V lost 3 bases and J lost 6; bases outside the gene matches: 9. Germline V gene sequence: CDR1 SEHNR, CDR2 FQNEAQ (reference sequence). This CDR3 region has 16 residues. This CDR3 is CASSFRSGRFAGELFF. The CDR3 DNA reads TGTGCCAGCAGCTTCCGAAGCGGGAGATTCGCCGGGGAGCTGTTTTTT.

The genes are TRBV15 and TRBJ2-7, with 8 bases lining up with TRBD2. Germline V gene data show CDR1 as LNHNV and CDR2 as YYDKDF (reference sequence). J lost 0 bases, V lost 3 bases, and 10 bases had no gene match. The length of the CDR3 is 17 residues. CDR3 DNA: TGTGCCACCAGCAGGGACACTAGCGGAAGCATCTCCTACGAGCAGTACTTC. This codes for CATSRDTSGSISYEQYF. The full variable domain, with the rest looked up from reference TRBV15 and TRBJ2-7, is DAMVIQNPRYQVTQFGKPVTLSCSQTLNHNVMYWYQQKSSQAPKLLFHYYDKDFNNEADTPDNFQSRRPNTSFCFLDIRSPGLGDTAMYLCATSRDTSGSISYEQYFGPGTRLTVT.

The chain links TRBV25-1 to TRBJ1-1; TRBD1 matches at 7 bases. This CDR3 contains 15 residues. J lost 0 bases, V lost 1 base, and 2 bases had no gene match. CDR1 is MGHDK and CDR2 is SYGVNS in the germline V gene. CDR3 protein: CASSELGQMNTEAFF. The CDR3 DNA follows: TGTGCCAGCAGTGAATTGGGACAGATGAACACTGAAGCTTTCTTT.

The genes are TRBV7-9 and TRBJ2-5, with a tentative D call TRBD2 (5 bases). V was clipped by 5 bases and J by 5 bases, with 9 bases between them. Germline CDR1 SEHNR, CDR2 FQNEAQ (reference sequence). The CDR3 runs 12 residues. CDR3 protein: CASSPRGETQYF. Here the CDR3 DNA reads TGTGCCAGCAGCCCTCGGGGTGAGACCCAGTACTTC.

The chain recombines TRBV4-1 with TRBJ1-3; possible D gene TRBD1, 6 bases. V lost 1 base and J 3 bases, leaving 16 bases between the germline ends. CDR1 is MGHRA, CDR2 YSYEKL, per germline. This CDR3 has 17 residues. The CDR3 spells CASSQAPGRGVGNTIYF. CDR3 coding DNA: TGCGCCAGCAGCCAAGCCCCCGGGAGGGGGGTTGGAAACACCATATATTTT.

V is TRBV4-1 and J is TRBJ2-3; 8 bases align to TRBD1. The CDR3 contains 15 residues. The germline V gene encodes CDR1 MGHRA and CDR2 YSYEKL. The junction had 11 bases not matched to a gene; V was cut back by 3 bases and J by 9 bases. CDR3 nucleotide sequence: TGCGCCAGCAGCCAGATTAAGCCACAGGGGGTAACGCAGTATTTT. Translating it yields CASSQIKPQGVTQYF.

The count of this clone is one. V usage is TRBV7-9 and J usage is TRBJ1-1; no clear D. Germline values: CDR1 SEHNR, CDR2 FQNEAQ (reference sequence). Trimming took off 2 bases at V and 4 bases at J, with 17 bases between the two ends. The CDR3 totals 16 residues. The CDR3 coding sequence is TGTGCCAGCAGCTTATACCCCTCAAGCGACGGCACTGAAGCTTTCTTT. It codes for CASSLYPSSDGTEAFF.